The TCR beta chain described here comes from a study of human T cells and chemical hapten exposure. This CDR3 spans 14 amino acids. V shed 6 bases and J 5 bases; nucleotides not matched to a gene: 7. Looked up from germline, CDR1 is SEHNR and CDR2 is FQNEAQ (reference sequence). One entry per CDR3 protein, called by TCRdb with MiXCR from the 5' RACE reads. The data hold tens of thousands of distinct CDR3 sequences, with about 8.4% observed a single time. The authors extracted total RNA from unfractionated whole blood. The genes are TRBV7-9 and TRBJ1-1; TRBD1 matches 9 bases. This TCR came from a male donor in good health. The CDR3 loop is CASRRTGERTEAFF. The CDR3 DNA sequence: TGTGCCAGCAGGAGGACAGGGGAGCGGACTGAAGCTTTCTTT. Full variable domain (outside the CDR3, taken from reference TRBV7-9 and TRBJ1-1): DTGVSQNPRHKITKRGQNVTFRCDPISEHNRLYWYRQTLGQGPEFLTYFQNEAQLEKSRLLSDRFSAERPKGSFSTLEIQRTEQGDSAMYLCASRRTGERTEAFFGQGTRLTVV.